What follows are 32 T cell receptor beta chains derived from one specimen sequenced in a study of blood T cell repertoires in COVID-19. Produced via immunoSEQ multiplex PCR; TCRdb's table is partial and in-frame only. The sample contains some 330,000 clones, over 75% of which appear only once. The sequenced sample was PBMCs or T cells enriched from blood (not recorded which). These receptor sequences come from a man aged 35-49 years in a cohort exposed to, infected with or recovered from COVID-19 (not recorded which).

V is TRBV7-2 and J is TRBJ2-3; no clear D gene. The CDR3 totals 14 residues. Between the trimmed V and J ends, which lost 6 bases and 4 bases, there was a span of 14 bases. From germline, CDR1 is SGHTA and CDR2 FQGNSA. As DNA, the CDR3 is TGTGCCAGCAGTACCCCCCCCGAGTCAGATACGCAGTATTTT. This codes for CASSTPPESDTQYF. The full variable domain, completed using reference TRBV7-2 and TRBJ2-3, is GAGVSQSPSNKVTEKGKDVELRCDPISGHTALYWYRQSLGQGLEFLIYFQGNSAPDKSGLPSDRFSAERTGGSVSTLTIQRTQQEDSAVYLCASSTPPESDTQYFGPGTRLTVL.

This sequence joins TRBV7-2 and TRBJ1-5, with a possible D match to TRBD1 (6 bases). V lost 5 bases to trimming and J lost 7 bases, with 15 bases between them. The CDR3 is 14 amino acids. Germline CDR1 reads SGHTA; CDR2 reads FQGNSA. This CDR3 is CASSIQGGKQPQHF. The CDR3 DNA sequence: TGTGCCAGCAGCATTCAAGGGGGAAAACAGCCCCAGCATTTT.

The V and J genes are TRBV6-5 and TRBJ2-7; 7 bases align to TRBD1. V lost 7 bases to trimming and J lost 2 bases; unmatched junction nucleotides: 8. Germline lookup yields CDR1 MNHEY and CDR2 SVGAGI. The CDR3 has 14 residues. The CDR3 DNA follows: TGTGCCAGCACGTTGAGTCAGGGGGCCTACGAGCAGTACTTC. Encoded protein: CASTLSQGAYEQYF.

The V and J genes are TRBV27 and TRBJ2-1; possibly TRBD2 for D (6 bases). The germline CDR1 and CDR2 sequences are MNHEY and SMNVEV (reference sequence). Trimming cost V 4 bases and J 2 bases, with 9 bases left between them. The CDR3 runs 14 residues. CDR3 region: CASSYWGAYNEQFF. In DNA form, the CDR3 reads TGTGCCAGCAGTTATTGGGGGGCCTACAATGAGCAGTTCTTC.

V gene TRBV19 combines with J gene TRBJ2-1, with TRBD1 matching 8 bases. The CDR3 runs 16 residues. After removal of 5 bases from V and 3 bases from J, the junction contained 9 bases not matched to a gene. Germline V gene data show CDR1 as LNHDA and CDR2 as SQIVND (reference sequence). The CDR3 DNA reads as TGTGCCAGTAGTCGACAGGGGCGAAGGGTCTACAATGAGCAGTTCTTC. This gives the protein CASSRQGRRVYNEQFF.

V usage is TRBV10-3 and J usage is TRBJ2-7, with D perhaps TRBD2 (7 bases). This CDR3 contains 15 residues. Trimming took off 6 bases at V and 3 bases at J, with 18 bases between the two ends. Germline CDR1 is ENHRY and CDR2 is SYGVKD. CDR3 sequence reads: CAIRRGEGSGYEQYF. CDR3 coding DNA: TGTGCCATCAGAAGGGGGGAGGGATCTGGCTACGAGCAGTACTTC.

A few counts support this clone. This chain joins TRBV6-2 or TRBV6-3 and TRBJ2-6; a weak D match, TRBD2 (6 bases). CDR3 length: 20 amino acids. Germline CDR1 is MNHEY and CDR2 is SVGEGT. The V end lost 0 bases, the J end lost 0 bases, and 18 bases lay between the germline ends. CDR3 sequence (DNA): TGTGCCAGCAGTTACTCGACGGTCCTTATGGGGGGCTCTGGGGCCAACGTCCTGACTTTC. It encodes CASSYSTVLMGGSGANVLTF.

The count of this clone is one. The chain uses TRBV27 and TRBJ2-2; D unclear. The CDR3 loop spans 17 amino acids. Germline CDR1 MNHEY, CDR2 SMNVEV (reference sequence). V was clipped by 2 bases and J by 3 bases, with 16 bases between them. CDR3 nucleotides: TGTGCCAGCAGTTTACGCCTAAGACTCGCGGACACCGGGGAGCTGTTTTTT. Translation gives CASSLRLRLADTGELFF.

The V and J genes are TRBV27 and TRBJ1-3; weak D call: TRBD1 (6 bases). Germline lookup yields CDR1 MNHEY and CDR2 SMNVEV (reference sequence). The CDR3 spans 18 residues. V was shortened by 1 base and J by 2 bases, with 18 bases between the two germline ends. DNA for the CDR3: TGTGCCAGCAGTTTATTGCCACCCCTCGGGGGGCCTGGAAACACCATATATTTT. Protein product: CASSLLPPLGGPGNTIYF.

The chain combines TRBV19 with TRBJ2-6, with unresolved D. V was clipped by 0 bases and J by 0 bases, with 6 bases between them. This CDR3 contains 16 residues. The germline gives CDR1 LNHDA, CDR2 SQIVND (reference sequence). This CDR3 is CASSIEPGSGANVLTF. The CDR3 nucleotides are TGTGCCAGTAGTATAGAACCGGGCTCTGGGGCCAACGTCCTGACTTTC.

This clone was seen just once. J is TRBJ1-1 and V is TRBV14; 11 bases are shared with TRBD1. The CDR3 length is 19 residues. From germline, CDR1 is SGHDN and CDR2 FVKESK. With V trimmed by 0 bases and J by 0 bases, 9 bases remained unmatched. CDR3 nucleotide sequence: TGTGCCAGCAGCCAAGAAAACAACTCGGACAGGGGGCTGAACACTGAAGCTTTCTTT. Its protein is CASSQENNSDRGLNTEAFF.

The CDR3: CASSPDQVQETQYF. CDR3 in DNA: TGTGCCAGCTCACCAGATCAGGTCCAAGAGACCCAGTACTTC. V usage is TRBV18 and J usage is TRBJ2-5, with D hard to call. The V gene's germline CDR1 is KGHSH and CDR2 LQKENI. This CDR3 is built from 14 residues. The V and J ends lost 2 bases and 1 base respectively, with 8 bases between them.

There are a few counts of this clone. The chain employs TRBV6-6 and TRBJ1-5; D gene ambiguous. CDR1 and CDR2 from the germline V gene are MNHNY and SVGAGI (reference sequence). The CDR3 runs 15 residues. Trimming removed 0 bases from V and 0 bases from J, with 6 bases in between. The CDR3 loop is CASSYSEYSNQPQHF. In DNA form, the CDR3 reads TGTGCCAGCAGTTACTCGGAGTATAGCAATCAGCCCCAGCATTTT.

The chain couples TRBV6-5 to TRBJ1-2, with 9 bases that match TRBD1. The CDR3 loop spans 13 amino acids. V lost 5 bases and J lost 5; bases outside the gene matches: 3. CDR1 MNHEY and CDR2 SVGAGI come from the germline V gene. CDR3 in amino acids: CASSRDRVYGYTF. CDR3 in DNA: TGTGCCAGCAGTAGGGACAGGGTATATGGCTACACCTTC.

The chain has TRBV13 and TRBJ2-1; tentative D call: TRBD2 (5 bases). The CDR3 has 16 residues. V lost 5 bases and J 6 bases, leaving 20 bases between the germline ends. Germline V gene sequence: CDR1 PRHDT, CDR2 FYEKMQ (reference sequence). The CDR3 DNA reads as TGTGCCAGCAGCCCCTTCGACGGGAAACCCCTCAATGAGCAGTTCTTC. Amino acids: CASSPFDGKPLNEQFF.

The rearrangement uses TRBV10-3 and TRBJ2-2; the D gene is possibly TRBD1 (5 bases). The V and J ends lost 3 bases and 5 bases respectively, with 10 bases between them. Germline V gene data show CDR1 as ENHRY and CDR2 as SYGVKD. The CDR3 extends over 14 amino acids. CDR3 DNA: TGTGCCATCAGTGACGGGCAGGGTACCGGGGAGCTGTTTTTT. Protein: CAISDGQGTGELFF.

This clone was detected a few times. The chain combines TRBV14 with TRBJ1-1, with TRBD1 identical over 8 bases. V lost 4 bases to trimming and J lost 4 bases; unmatched junction nucleotides: 8. The germline gives CDR1 SGHDN, CDR2 FVKESK. The CDR3 is 15 amino acids. The CDR3 protein is CASSLMTGAVTEAFF. The CDR3 region has the DNA TGTGCCAGCAGCCTAATGACAGGGGCGGTCACTGAAGCTTTCTTT.

This rearrangement joins TRBV5-1 to TRBJ2-1; 9 positions agree with TRBD2. This CDR3 has 16 amino acids. Germline CDR1 is SGHRS and CDR2 is YFSETQ. V lost 0 bases and J lost 2; bases outside the gene matches: 3. CDR3 region: CASSLEASGTYNEQFF. The CDR3 nucleotides read TGCGCCAGCAGCTTGGAGGCTAGCGGGACCTACAATGAGCAGTTCTTC.

The CDR3 loop is CASSPRTSGTSTDTQYF. The CDR3 DNA is TGCGCCAGCAGCCCCCGGACTAGCGGGACTAGCACAGATACGCAGTATTTT. The rearrangement links TRBV4-1 to TRBJ2-3, with TRBD2 identical over 12 bases. V shed 4 bases, J shed 0 bases, and the junction held 5 bases outside the gene matches. The germline gives CDR1 MGHRA, CDR2 YSYEKL. The CDR3 length is 17 residues.

The chain employs TRBV3-1 (or the pseudogene TRBV3-2) and TRBJ1-5; 9 bases are a match to TRBD1. The CDR3 is 18 amino acids. After removal of 1 base from V and 6 bases from J, the junction contained 13 bases not matched to a gene. Germline assignment: CDR1 LGHDT and CDR2 YNNKEL (reference sequence). The CDR3 protein is CASSQGTAGQGNLQPQHF. The DNA for the CDR3 is TGTGCCAGCAGCCAAGGAACGGCTGGACAGGGGAATCTTCAGCCCCAGCATTTT.

This chain uses TRBV28 with TRBJ2-7; 10 bases are a match to TRBD2. Germline V CDR1 and CDR2: MDHEN, SYDVKM. The CDR3 length is 16 residues. V lost 1 base and J lost 4; bases outside the gene matches: 7. CDR3 loop: CASSLLGASGSYEQYF. CDR3 nucleotide sequence: TGTGCCAGCAGTTTATTAGGGGCTAGCGGGAGTTACGAGCAGTACTTC.

The genes are TRBV5-1 and TRBJ1-2, with TRBD1 matching over 11 bases. CDR1 and CDR2 (germline): SGHRS, YFSETQ. J gave up 8 bases and V 2 bases, and 20 bases lay outside the gene matches. The CDR3 covers 19 residues. CDR3 coding DNA: TGCGCCAGCAGCTTATCTGGCGGACAGGGGGCAGGCGGGGAGAGCGGCTACACCTTC. This encodes CASSLSGGQGAGGESGYTF.

The chain has TRBV28 and TRBJ1-2; 10 bases match TRBD1. V lost 2 bases and J lost 4; bases outside the gene matches: 4. The CDR3 spans 15 residues. Per germline, CDR1 MDHEN and CDR2 SYDVKM. CDR3: CASSLKGTGAYGYTF. CDR3 nucleotides: TGTGCCAGCAGTTTAAAAGGGACAGGGGCCTATGGCTACACCTTC.

The chain has TRBV30 and TRBJ2-1; 10 positions match TRBD2. CDR3 length: 14 amino acids. J lost 12 bases, V lost 4 bases, and 12 bases had no gene match. Germline V CDR1 and CDR2: GTSNPN, SVGIG (reference sequence). In DNA form, the CDR3 reads TGTGCCTGGATGAGCGGGAGGGAAAATATGAGGCAGTTCTTC. Translating it yields CAWMSGRENMRQFF.

The V and J genes are TRBV5-1 and TRBJ1-4; 7 bases match TRBD1. Germline CDR1 is SGHRS and CDR2 is YFSETQ. The CDR3 contains 14 residues. Losses at the gene ends were 5 bases for V and 5 bases for J; bases not matched to a gene: 6. The CDR3: CASRSGTVNEKLFF. The CDR3 DNA is TGCGCCAGCAGGTCCGGGACAGTCAATGAAAAACTGTTTTTT.

V is TRBV6-6 and J is TRBJ1-2, with TRBD1 matching 8 bases. CDR1 and CDR2 (germline): MNHNY, SVGAGI (reference sequence). The J segment lost 4 bases and the V segment lost 8 bases, leaving 3 bases of the junction unmatched. The CDR3 length is 12 residues. This CDR3 is CASWDRSYGYTF. CDR3 nucleotides: TGTGCCAGCTGGGACAGGTCCTATGGCTACACCTTC.

This chain connects TRBV5-6 to TRBJ1-2; D is perhaps TRBD1 (5 bases). Trimming took off 2 bases at V and 7 bases at J, with 12 bases between the two ends. The germline CDR1 and CDR2 sequences are SGHDT and YYEEEE. The CDR3 has 13 residues. Here the CDR3 DNA reads TGTGCCAGCAGCTTCCCAGGGATAGGTGGCTACACCTTC. Encoded protein: CASSFPGIGGYTF. Supplemented by reference TRBV5-6 and TRBJ1-2, the full variable domain reads DAGVTQSPTHLIKTRGQQVTLRCSPKSGHDTVSWYQQALGQGPQFIFQYYEEEERQRGNFPDRFSGHQFPNYSSELNVNALLLGDSALYLCASSFPGIGGYTFGSGTRLTVV.

This chain uses TRBV5-1 with TRBJ1-2; D is ambiguous. The CDR3 is 15 residues long. With 4 bases removed from V and 5 bases from J, the gap between germline ends came to 18 bases. The germline V gene encodes CDR1 SGHRS and CDR2 YFSETQ. Here the CDR3 reads CASSREAGNLYGYTF. CDR3 in DNA: TGCGCCAGCAGCCGGGAGGCAGGTAATCTGTATGGCTACACCTTC.

The gene calls are TRBV5-4 and TRBJ2-1; 10 nucleotides align to TRBD2. Germline-derived CDR1 and CDR2 are SGHNT and YYREEE (reference sequence). J was trimmed by 0 bases and V by 3 bases; bases with no gene match: 3. This CDR3 is 16 amino acids long. CDR3 DNA sequence: TGTGCCAGCAGCTCCATAGCGGGAGGCTCCTACAATGAGCAGTTCTTC. As protein: CASSSIAGGSYNEQFF.

This rearrangement joins TRBV18 to TRBJ2-7; TRBD1 agrees at 8 bases. The CDR3 contains 15 residues. V lost 3 bases to trimming and J lost 5 bases; unmatched junction nucleotides: 9. From germline, CDR1 is KGHSH and CDR2 LQKENI. The CDR3 region is CASSPRDRRRNEQYF. The CDR3 DNA sequence: TGTGCCAGCTCACCCCGGGACAGGAGGAGGAACGAGCAGTACTTC.

This clone appeared a single time. This sequence joins TRBV7-2 and TRBJ2-7; D call uncertain. The CDR3 contains 15 residues. Germline V gene sequence: CDR1 SGHTA, CDR2 FQGNSA. Trimming shortened V by 5 bases and J by 0 bases, and 14 bases separated the two germline ends. CDR3 in amino acids: CASSPSPRASYEQYF. The CDR3 DNA sequence: TGTGCCAGCAGCCCAAGCCCTCGCGCCTCCTACGAGCAGTACTTC.

V and J are TRBV7-8 and TRBJ2-7; TRBD2 agrees at 10 bases. Germline CDR1 is SGHVS and CDR2 is FQNEAQ. This CDR3 is 15 amino acids long. Trimming cost V 5 bases and J 4 bases; bases outside gene matches: 8. Written as DNA, the CDR3 is TGTGCCAGCAGCCCGGAAGCGGGAGGGCCTTACGAGCAGTACTTC. This codes for CASSPEAGGPYEQYF.